This TCR beta chain was sequenced during a study of T-cell reconstitution after alpha-beta-depleted transplantation in children (dated by TCRdb to 2016 to 2017). About the study as a whole: Using TCR repertoire profiling, the study quantitatively followed how T-cell immune reconstitution unfolded in children after TCRalphabeta/CD19-depleted allogeneic hematopoietic cell transplantation. What the research found in general, with its limitations: In some patients, the high TCRbeta diversity seen at day 60 was put down to recipient T cells and intrathymic progenitors that had survived conditioning. About two months after transplant, the apparently early recovery of alphabetaT-cell counts reportedly depended on just several hundred clones that had expanded rapidly and came from non-depleted graft cells. The frequencies of hyperexpanded clones fell over the following months, and after one year, T-cell counts and TCRbeta diversity were mostly attributed to newly produced T cells.

Library prep was done by PCR. TCRdb records Illumina HiSeq 2500 as the sequencer. TCR libraries were prepared with molecular barcoding, using unique molecular identifiers to normalize TCRbeta repertoire quantification. TCRdb redid the processing of the public reads, applying fastp at Q25 and MiXCR, and retained in-frame beta chains. CDR3 protein sequences are deduplicated, and each keeps its most common genes and DNA. The sample table shows around 190,000 distinct CDR3 sequences, and roughly 6.6% are seen once. The top ten clonotypes cover approximately 5.7% of the sample. The treatment or condition label for this specimen denotes: allogeneic hematopoietic cell transplantation with graft depleted of TCRalphabeta T cells and CD19 B cells. The transplant recipients were children given TCRalphabeta/CD19-depleted allogeneic hematopoietic cell grafts. As for this clonotype: The antigen it recognizes is unknown. Given a much more abundant clone one base away, this may be a read error.

CDR1 MNHEY and CDR2 SVGAGI were looked up in the germline V gene. CDR3 length: 14 amino acids, cysteine to phenylalanine. The read is trimmed to its CDR3 DNA, 42 bases read in frame from base 1. A distance of 13 bases separates the germline ends of V and J, which lose 4 bases and 6 bases respectively. This sequence uses TRBV6-5 and TRBJ2-1; the D gene is perhaps TRBD1, on 6 matching bases. The receptor was derived from a boy aged 2-9 years with acute lymphoblastic leukemia, due to receive a stem cell transplant. This sample comprised PBMCs, obtained before TCRalphabeta/CD19-depleted stem cell transplant. The CDR3 here reads CASSFGTRGNEQFF. Here is the DNA: TGTGCCAGCAGTTTCGGGACAAGGGGCAATGAGCAGTTCTTC.